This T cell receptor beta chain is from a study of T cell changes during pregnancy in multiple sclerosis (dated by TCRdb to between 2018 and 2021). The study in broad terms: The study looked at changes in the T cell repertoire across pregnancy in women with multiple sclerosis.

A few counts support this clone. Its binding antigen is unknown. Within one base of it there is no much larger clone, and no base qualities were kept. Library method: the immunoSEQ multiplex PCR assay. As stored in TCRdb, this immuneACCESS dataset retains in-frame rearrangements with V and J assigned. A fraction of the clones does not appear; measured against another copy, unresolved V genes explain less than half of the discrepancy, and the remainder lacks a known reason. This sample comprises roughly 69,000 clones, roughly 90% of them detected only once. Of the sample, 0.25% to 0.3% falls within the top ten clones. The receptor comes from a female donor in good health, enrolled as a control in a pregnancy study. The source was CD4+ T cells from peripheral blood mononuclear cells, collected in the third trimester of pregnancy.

The nucleotides are TGTGCCAGCAGCTTAGTGTCCTTTGGCTACACCTTC. Translated, it gives CASSLVSFGYTF. The chain is encoded by TRBV11-3 joined to TRBJ1-2; the D gene assignment is ambiguous. The CDR3 goes from the cysteine to the phenylalanine over 12 residues. Of all the DNA, just the CDR3 is kept, 36 bases in frame from base 1. The junction shows trimming of 1 base on V and 7 bases on J, plus 7 bases between the germline ends. CDR1 and CDR2 were assigned from the germline V gene as SGHNT and YENEEA.